This entry is about one T cell receptor (beta chain). The antigen remains undetermined. This sample was taken from a study of T cells after yellow fever vaccination. Background on the study: Fractions with few cells were prepared using SMART-Seq v4 Ultra Low Input.

The CDR3 is 13 amino acids. Trimming took off 5 bases at V and 4 bases at J, with 9 bases between the two ends. From germline, CDR1 is MNHEY and CDR2 SMNVEV (reference sequence). Regarding the study as a whole: The study noted that FACS-sorted repertoires could contain abundant clonotypes contaminating from the bulk population. It was a small share of clonotypes that appeared in both CD4 and CD8 compartments.

TCRdb re-derived calls from the 5' RACE reads in MiXCR, one entry per CDR3 protein. The sample lists roughly 400,000 distinct CDR3 sequences, roughly a sixth occurring once. Material: PBMCs, obtained before the yellow fever booster vaccination. J is TRBJ2-1 and V is TRBV27; D gene uncertain. The TCR sequence derives from a man in his late teens or twenties who received the YFV17D yellow fever vaccine. DNA for the CDR3: TGTGCCAGCAGTAACTTCGGATACAATGAGCAGTTCTTC. Protein: CASSNFGYNEQFF.